The subject of this entry is one T cell receptor beta chain. Its antigen is not known. Sequencing was at survey level. Sequencing used immunoSEQ multiplex PCR; TCRdb keeps in-frame clones, though not all of them. The table shows 40,000 to 55,000 clones, with more than 60% occurring only once. During colonoscopy, one to two rectal pinch biopsies were collected. The diagnostic colonoscopy in ulcerative colitis patients preceded any immunosuppressive treatment. This entry belongs to a study of pediatric ulcerative colitis. Across the study: Several patients showed pancolitis and two showed left-sided colitis. Study-wide points: This repertoire reflects total lymphocytes rather than subpopulations like regulatory T cells.

The ends lost 5 bases at V and 7 bases at J; junction bases unmatched: 8. This CDR3 spans 14 amino acids. The V gene's germline CDR1 is SEHNR and CDR2 FQNEAQ (reference sequence). The specimen was gut tissue. The clonotype originates from a girl aged 10-17 years with moderate ulcerative colitis. This rearrangement joins TRBV7-9 to TRBJ2-1; TRBD1 aligns across 7 bases. CDR3 protein: CASSPRDSPNEQFF. In DNA form, the CDR3 reads TGTGCCAGCAGCCCACGGGACAGCCCGAATGAGCAGTTCTTC.